The 18 T cell receptor beta chains given below trace back to one sample, sequenced in a study of Tregs in tolerant kidney transplant recipients (dated by TCRdb to about 2019). The library was generated by the immunoSEQ multiplex PCR assay. TCRdb obtained this table from immuneACCESS and retained in-frame rearrangements with V and J assigned. These tables miss some clones; where compared with another copy, unresolved V genes account for less than half of the shortfall, and the remainder is unexplained. Within this sample are over 55,000 clones, with 80% to 90% of them counted one time only. More than 4.5% of the sample lies in the top ten. Sequenced material: CD4+ T cells from blood. The source of these receptors is a human donor in good health.

This chain joins TRBV2 and TRBJ1-3, with D maybe TRBD1 (5 bases). This CDR3 region has 18 residues. The V and J ends lost 7 bases and 0 bases respectively, with 22 bases between them. From germline, CDR1 is SNHLY and CDR2 FYNNEI. DNA of the CDR3: TGTGCCAGCACCCTCCGGAGCCCGACAGCTTTCTCTGGAAACACCATATATTTT. Amino acid sequence: CASTLRSPTAFSGNTIYF.

The chain combines TRBV5-1 with TRBJ2-7; 10 bases are a match to TRBD2. CDR1 and CDR2 (germline): SGHRS, YFSETQ. The length of the CDR3 is 17 residues. With V trimmed by 0 bases and J by 0 bases, 6 bases remained unmatched. The chain's CDR3 is CASSLGPTSGSSYEQYF. The DNA for the CDR3 is TGCGCCAGCAGCTTGGGGCCGACTAGCGGGTCCTCCTACGAGCAGTACTTC.

The chain carries TRBV2 and TRBJ1-4; D unresolved. V was shortened by 6 bases and J by 2 bases, with 4 bases between the two germline ends. CDR1 is SNHLY, CDR2 FYNNEI, per germline. CDR3 length: 12 residues. CDR3: CASRETNEKLFF. The CDR3 DNA reads TGTGCCAGCAGGGAGACTAATGAAAAACTGTTTTTT. The complete variable domain, with remaining parts taken from reference TRBV2 and TRBJ1-4, reads EPEVTQTPSHQVTQMGQEVILRCVPISNHLYFYWYRQILGQKVEFLVSFYNNEISEKSEIFDDQFSVERPDGSNFTLKIRSTKLEDSAMYFCASRETNEKLFFGSGTQLSVL.

The V and J genes are TRBV19 and TRBJ1-1; 10 bases are a match to TRBD1. Looked up from germline, CDR1 is LNHDA and CDR2 is SQIVND (reference sequence). V lost 9 bases and J lost 7; bases outside the gene matches: 14. The CDR3 length is 15 residues. The CDR3 sequence: CASAFTTGGLREAFF. CDR3 nucleotides: TGTGCCAGCGCCTTCACGACAGGGGGCCTCCGTGAAGCTTTCTTT.

This rearrangement joins TRBV5-1 to TRBJ2-1; D may be TRBD2 (5 bases). This CDR3 region has 14 residues. Germline V gene sequence: CDR1 SGHRS, CDR2 YFSETQ. Trimming cost V 7 bases and J 6 bases, with 17 bases left between them. The DNA of the CDR3 is TGCGCCAGCGGAATCGGTGCGGGCCCCAATGAGCAGTTCTTC. Translation: CASGIGAGPNEQFF. The full variable domain, completed using reference TRBV5-1 and TRBJ2-1, is KAGVTQTPRYLIKTRGQQVTLSCSPISGHRSVSWYQQTPGQGLQFLFEYFSETQRNKGNFPGRFSGRQFSNSRSEMNVSTLELGDSALYLCASGIGAGPNEQFFGPGTRLTVL.

This chain connects TRBV6-1 to TRBJ1-2, with 9 bases fitting TRBD1. The length of the CDR3 is 16 residues. Trimming at V came to 3 bases and at J to 4 bases, leaving 9 bases not matched to a gene. Germline assignment: CDR1 MNHNS and CDR2 SASEGT. CDR3 region: CASSDVRQTGGYGYTF. The CDR3 DNA is TGTGCCAGCAGTGATGTCCGACAGACAGGGGGCTATGGCTACACCTTC.

This clone has only a few counts. The chain couples TRBV9 to TRBJ1-3; D is unresolved. From germline, CDR1 is SGDLS and CDR2 YYNGEE. The CDR3 runs 16 residues. Trimming took 0 bases from V and 0 from J, leaving 10 bases between them. CDR3: CASSVGPGISGNTIYF. The CDR3 nucleotides read TGTGCCAGCAGCGTAGGTCCCGGCATCTCTGGAAACACCATATATTTT.

The genes are TRBV7-2 and TRBJ1-3, with D hard to call. Trimming shortened V by 1 base and J by 2 bases, and 12 bases separated the two germline ends. The CDR3 has 16 amino acids. Germline V lookup: CDR1 SGHTA, CDR2 FQGNSA. The CDR3 DNA is TGTGCCAGCAGCTTAGAGGGCAGGATGACTGGAAACACCATATATTTT. It yields the protein CASSLEGRMTGNTIYF.

The chain employs TRBV5-6 and TRBJ1-2, with D unclear. This CDR3 is built from 11 residues. In germline, CDR1 is SGHDT, CDR2 YYEEEE. V was clipped by 3 bases and J by 13 bases, with 13 bases between them. This chain's CDR3 is CASSYSGVATF. CDR3 nucleotides: TGTGCCAGCAGCTATTCCGGCGTGGCCACCTTC.

The chain links TRBV15 to TRBJ2-5; D is unresolved. V lost 0 bases to trimming and J lost 0 bases, with 11 bases between them. Germline CDR1 LNHNV, CDR2 YYDKDF (reference sequence). This CDR3 is built from 16 residues. CDR3 bases: TGTGCCACCAGCAGAGATCTGCGCAAAGACCAAGAGACCCAGTACTTC. It specifies CATSRDLRKDQETQYF.

This clone appeared a few times. This chain links TRBV18 with TRBJ2-3; D remains unclear. Trimming shortened V by 5 bases and J by 3 bases, and 9 bases separated the two germline ends. CDR3 length: 13 residues. Germline V CDR1 and CDR2: KGHSH, LQKENI. The CDR3 protein is CASSFLPTDTQYF. The CDR3 DNA reads as TGTGCCAGCTCATTCCTCCCGACAGATACGCAGTATTTT.

At least ten counts were recorded for this clone. The V gene is TRBV4-1, the J gene TRBJ1-4; D gene unclear. There are 14 residues in the CDR3. V lost 3 bases and J 3 bases, leaving 8 bases between the germline ends. CDR1 is MGHRA, CDR2 YSYEKL, per germline. In DNA form, the CDR3 reads TGCGCCAGCAGCCAGGGGAGGGCTAATGAAAAACTGTTTTTT. It specifies CASSQGRANEKLFF.

V and J are TRBV6-5 and TRBJ2-5; either TRBD1 or TRBD2 may fit D (8 bases each). Germline loops: CDR1 MNHEY, CDR2 SVGAGI. The CDR3 consists of 15 residues. The V gene lost 7 bases and the J gene lost 7 bases, with 22 bases spanning the gap. The CDR3 bases are TGTGCCAGCAACGGACTAGCAGGGGGCGTCGGGACCCAGTACTTC. Translation gives CASNGLAGGVGTQYF.

The rearrangement joins TRBV19 to TRBJ2-1; 8 bases agree with TRBD2. Germline V gene data show CDR1 as LNHDA and CDR2 as SQIVND (reference sequence). V was pared by 6 bases and J by 4 bases, with 8 bases of the junction left unmatched. This CDR3 is built from 15 residues. In nucleotides, the CDR3 is TGTGCCAGTAGCATCAGACTAGCGCTATACAATGAGCAGTTCTTC. Translated: CASSIRLALYNEQFF.

V usage is TRBV29-1 and J usage is TRBJ2-1; TRBD1 might be the D (5 bases). CDR1 is SQVTM and CDR2 is ANQGSEA in the germline V gene. The CDR3 is made up of 13 amino acids. Trimming took 4 bases from V and 5 from J, leaving 12 bases between them. The CDR3 loop reads CSVGGRNHNEQFF. The CDR3 nucleotides read TGCAGCGTTGGGGGCCGGAACCACAATGAGCAGTTCTTC.

This sequence joins TRBV30 and TRBJ1-1; a possible D gene is TRBD1 (6 bases). Germline V gene sequence: CDR1 GTSNPN, CDR2 SVGIG (reference sequence). The V gene lost 4 bases and the J gene lost 5 bases, with 20 bases spanning the gap. The CDR3 is 15 residues long. The CDR3 loop reads CAWKTRNRAATEAFF. The CDR3, as DNA: TGTGCCTGGAAAACAAGAAACAGGGCGGCTACTGAAGCTTTCTTT.

The rearrangement links TRBV5-1 to TRBJ2-2; D is undetermined. V lost 0 bases and J 7 bases, leaving 10 bases between the germline ends. The CDR3 has 14 amino acids. The V gene's germline CDR1 is SGHRS and CDR2 YFSETQ. CDR3: CASSLENLVGELFF. The CDR3 nucleotides are TGCGCCAGCAGCTTGGAGAATTTAGTCGGGGAGCTGTTTTTT. Together with reference TRBV5-1 and TRBJ2-2, the CDR3 gives the full variable domain: KAGVTQTPRYLIKTRGQQVTLSCSPISGHRSVSWYQQTPGQGLQFLFEYFSETQRNKGNFPGRFSGRQFSNSRSEMNVSTLELGDSALYLCASSLENLVGELFFGEGSRLTVL.

The chain carries TRBV30 and TRBJ2-5; 7 nucleotides match TRBD2. CDR3 size: 15 residues. The germline CDR1 and CDR2 sequences are GTSNPN and SVGIG (reference sequence). Losses at the gene ends were 0 bases for V and 5 bases for J; bases not matched to a gene: 9. The DNA of the CDR3 is TGTGCCTGGAGTGTAACTCTAGGGGAGGGTGAGACCCAGTACTTC. Encoded protein: CAWSVTLGEGETQYF.